These 10 T cell receptor beta chains were sequenced from one sample in a study of regulatory T cells in long-lasting Graves disease (dated by TCRdb to the early 2020s). Library generation was performed with multiplex PCR. The run used an Illumina HiSeq 4000. iRepertoire HTBI primers and Arm-PCR amplification of CDR3 regions were used to construct TCR beta libraries. Through fastp at Q25 and MiXCR, TCRdb rebuilt clones from the public reads, retaining in-frame beta chains. Every distinct CDR3 protein forms one entry, paired with its most common genes and DNA. For this sample there are 320,000 or so distinct CDR3 sequences; approximately 20% appear just once. The ten largest clones represent roughly 35% of the sample. The sample's time point label is to be understood as: newly diagnosed GD, antithyroid drugs for less than 3 months. For both TCR sequencing and RNA sequencing, RNA was extracted from PBMCs in TRIzol.

Material: peripheral blood mononuclear cells (PBMCs), obtained at new diagnosis, from a patient treated with antithyroid drugs. Receptors were obtained from a female donor with Graves disease.

The sample holds a few counts of this clonotype. The V gene is TRBV12-3 or TRBV12-4, the J gene TRBJ2-1; D uncertain. The CDR3 runs 11 residues. V lost 3 bases to trimming and J lost 8 bases, with 5 bases between them. CDR3 protein: CASSFTHEQFF. Written as DNA, the CDR3 is TGTGCCAGCAGTTTCACCCATGAGCAGTTCTTC.

This clonotype has just a few counts. V gene TRBV19 combines with J gene TRBJ2-3; a possible D gene is TRBD1 (6 bases). Deletions cut 5 bases from V and 1 base from J, with 16 bases between. CDR1 is LNHDA and CDR2 is SQIVND in the germline V gene (reference sequence). The CDR3 sequence is 16 residues long. In DNA, the CDR3 is TGTGCCAGTAGTGCCTCGGGACAAGGGGGCACAGATACGCAGTATTTT. Translation: CASSASGQGGTDTQYF.

In this sample, this clonotype turned up many times. The chain carries TRBV19 and TRBJ1-2; D not resolved. The V and J ends lost 7 bases and 8 bases respectively, with 23 bases between them. Germline V CDR1 and CDR2: LNHDA, SQIVND (reference sequence). The CDR3 has 15 amino acids. DNA for the CDR3: TGTGCCAGTATTCTTACCGGCACAAACCTCGGAGGCTACACCTTC. It yields the protein CASILTGTNLGGYTF.

This clonotype occurred many times. The chain has TRBV3-1 and TRBJ2-7, with 11 bases fitting TRBD2. This CDR3 region has 13 residues. Germline lookup yields CDR1 LGHDT and CDR2 YNNKEL (reference sequence). V lost 7 bases, J lost 5 bases, and 4 bases stayed unmatched. The CDR3 DNA reads as TGTGCCAGCAACCTAGCGGGAGGTCACGAGCAGTACTTC. This gives the protein CASNLAGGHEQYF.

At least ten counts were recorded for this clonotype. The gene calls are TRBV28 and TRBJ2-1; D perhaps matches TRBD2 (5 bases). This CDR3 is built from 15 residues. Trimming cost V 4 bases and J 2 bases, with 12 bases left between them. CDR1 MDHEN and CDR2 SYDVKM come from the germline V gene. Here the CDR3 reads CASSYNGNTYNEQFF. For the CDR3, the DNA is TGTGCCAGCAGTTATAACGGGAATACCTACAATGAGCAGTTCTTC.

This clonotype was found many times. This chain joins TRBV27 and TRBJ1-3; TRBD1 aligns across 8 bases. This CDR3 spans 18 amino acids. Germline V lookup: CDR1 MNHEY, CDR2 SMNVEV (reference sequence). After removal of 1 base from V and 4 bases from J, the junction contained 12 bases not matched to a gene. CDR3 sequence: CASSLYPPDRAGGNTIYF. The CDR3 DNA follows: TGTGCCAGCAGTTTATACCCCCCGGACAGGGCGGGGGGAAACACCATATATTTT.

Many counts were recorded for this clonotype. The chain joins TRBV6-2 or TRBV6-3 to TRBJ1-1, with TRBD1 as a possible D gene (5 bases). Between the trimmed V and J ends, which lost 0 bases and 4 bases, there was a span of 6 bases. The CDR3 loop spans 13 amino acids. Germline assignment: CDR1 MNHEY and CDR2 SVGEGT. The CDR3 coding sequence is TGTGCCAGCAGTTACTCGGGGGGCACTGAAGCTTTCTTT. Amino acids: CASSYSGGTEAFF.

This clonotype was observed at least ten times. The chain joins TRBV11-3 to TRBJ1-1; 7 bases are a match to TRBD1. This CDR3 is 16 amino acids long. V gave up 3 bases and J gave up 6 bases; unmatched junction bases: 13. Looked up from germline, CDR1 is SGHNT and CDR2 is YENEEA. The CDR3 region has the DNA TGTGCCAGCAGCTTCCCGCCGGGACAGCCTTCCGCTGAAGCTTTCTTT. This gives the protein CASSFPPGQPSAEAFF.

The rearrangement joins TRBV9 to TRBJ1-2, with D hard to call. The CDR3 is made up of 12 amino acids. The germline gives CDR1 SGDLS, CDR2 YYNGEE. Deletions cut 0 bases from V and 8 bases from J, with 8 bases between. For the CDR3, the DNA is TGTGCCAGCAGCGTAGACCGCGACGGCTACACCTTC. It translates to CASSVDRDGYTF.

The sample holds many counts of this clonotype. V gene TRBV24-1 combines with J gene TRBJ1-2; TRBD1 might be the D (5 bases). Trimming stripped 4 bases from V and 4 bases from J, with 12 bases between. From germline, CDR1 is KGHDR and CDR2 SFDVKD. CDR3 size: 14 residues. CDR3 nucleotide sequence: TGTGCCACCAGTGACCCCGACAGCTCCTATGGCTACACCTTC. It codes for CATSDPDSSYGYTF.